One and the same sample provided the 10 T cell receptor beta chains below, sequenced in a study of cytomegalovirus exposure and HLA in healthy donors. 13 Jbeta primers and 60 Vbeta primers were used for the PCR. Profiling relied on immunoSEQ multiplex PCR, and the TCRdb table lists in-frame clones only, not all of them. The sample has about 87,000 clones; approximately 79% are singletons. The sequencing input was PBMCs. These receptors were obtained from a woman aged 40 to 49 in good health and CMV-seronegative.

The rearrangement uses TRBV5-1 and TRBJ2-5; 7 nucleotides line up with TRBD1. This CDR3 region has 16 residues. Germline trimming cut 0 bases from V and 3 bases from J; bases unmatched to any gene: 8. CDR1 and CDR2 from the germline V gene are SGHRS and YFSETQ. DNA of the CDR3: TGCGCCAGCAGCTTGGCCTGGGCACAGGGGAAAGAGACCCAGTACTTC. This sequence encodes CASSLAWAQGKETQYF.

This clone was seen only a few times. This sequence joins TRBV7-9 and TRBJ2-6; no firm D call. The CDR3 has 14 residues. From germline, CDR1 is SEHNR and CDR2 FQNEAQ (reference sequence). The V end was cut by 2 bases, the J end by 1 base, with 3 bases between. The chain's CDR3 is CASSLQSGANVLTF. DNA for the CDR3: TGTGCCAGCAGCTTACAGTCTGGGGCCAACGTCCTGACTTTC.

This clone was seen only a few times. The chain couples TRBV7-9 to TRBJ1-4; 7 bases match TRBD1. J lost 5 bases, V lost 5 bases, and 8 bases had no gene match. This CDR3 has 15 residues. Germline V gene sequence: CDR1 SEHNR, CDR2 FQNEAQ (reference sequence). This CDR3 is CASSQGGTVNEKLFF. The CDR3 DNA is TGTGCCAGCAGCCAAGGCGGGACAGTGAATGAAAAACTGTTTTTT. The complete variable domain, with remaining parts taken from reference TRBV7-9 and TRBJ1-4, reads DTGVSQNPRHKITKRGQNVTFRCDPISEHNRLYWYRQTLGQGPEFLTYFQNEAQLEKSRLLSDRFSAERPKGSFSTLEIQRTEQGDSAMYLCASSQGGTVNEKLFFGSGTQLSVL.

The V gene is TRBV6-6, the J gene TRBJ2-7, with a weak D call TRBD1 (6 bases). Germline CDR1 and CDR2: MNHNY and SVGAGI (reference sequence). This CDR3 has 13 amino acids. V lost 2 bases and J lost 3, with 8 bases in between. The CDR3 spells CASSYRDNYEQYF. The CDR3 nucleotides are TGTGCCAGCAGTTACCGGGACAACTACGAGCAGTACTTC.

A single count supports this clone. This sample also contains other DNA sequences that code for the same CDR3. The CDR3 here is CASSDGHRAWTEAFF. DNA of the CDR3: TGTGCCAGCAGTGACGGGCACAGGGCTTGGACTGAAGCTTTCTTT. The chain uses TRBV6-1 and TRBJ1-1; perhaps TRBD1 as D (6 bases). CDR3 length: 15 amino acids. V was trimmed by 3 bases and J by 5 bases, leaving 16 bases between them. Germline V gene data show CDR1 as MNHNS and CDR2 as SASEGT.

As to this clone: The junction differs from germline at one of its ends, possibly a read error. CDR3 bases: TGTGCCAGCAGCTTTGGCAGCCAAGAGGCCCAGTACTTC. This encodes CASSFGSQEAQYF. The chain employs TRBV7-3 and TRBJ2-5; D is ambiguous. CDR3 length: 13 residues. Per the germline V gene, CDR1 is SGHTA and CDR2 is FQGTGA.

The V and J genes are TRBV2 and TRBJ1-6; the match to TRBD1 covers 10 bases. The CDR3 is 14 residues long. Germline values: CDR1 SNHLY, CDR2 FYNNEI. Losses at the gene ends were 1 base for V and 9 bases for J; bases not matched to a gene: 0. The CDR3 here is CASSEGTGGSPLHF. CDR3 coding DNA: TGTGCCAGCAGTGAAGGGACAGGGGGTTCACCCCTCCACTTT.

This clone was counted a single time. The chain recombines TRBV5-4 with TRBJ2-7; 9 bases line up with TRBD1. Germline assignment: CDR1 SGHNT and CDR2 YYREEE (reference sequence). The CDR3 is 13 residues long. V lost 3 bases to trimming and J lost 5 bases; unmatched junction nucleotides: 3. The CDR3 reads CASSSQGANEQYF. CDR3 nucleotide sequence: TGTGCCAGCAGCTCACAGGGGGCAAACGAGCAGTACTTC.

This clone was detected only a few times. This rearrangement joins TRBV5-5 to TRBJ1-1; 7 bases map to TRBD1. The CDR3 consists of 14 residues. Germline V gene lookup returns CDR1 SGHKS and CDR2 YYEKEE (reference sequence). With 4 bases clipped from V and 7 bases from J, the junction kept 10 bases outside the gene matches. The CDR3 DNA reads as TGTGCCAGCAGCCCTACCGCAGGGGGTTATGAAGCTTTCTTT. This sequence encodes CASSPTAGGYEAFF.

This rearrangement joins TRBV7-2 to TRBJ2-7; 9 bases map to TRBD2. With 2 bases clipped from V and 5 bases from J, the junction kept 4 bases outside the gene matches. CDR1 is SGHTA and CDR2 is FQGNSA in the germline V gene. This CDR3 comprises 14 residues. The CDR3 DNA reads as TGTGCCAGCAGCTTAAGCGGGGGGTTTGACGAGCAGTACTTC. Its protein is CASSLSGGFDEQYF. Combining the CDR3 with reference TRBV7-2 and TRBJ2-7 gives the whole variable domain GAGVSQSPSNKVTEKGKDVELRCDPISGHTALYWYRQSLGQGLEFLIYFQGNSAPDKSGLPSDRFSAERTGGSVSTLTIQRTQQEDSAVYLCASSLSGGFDEQYFGPGTRLTVT.